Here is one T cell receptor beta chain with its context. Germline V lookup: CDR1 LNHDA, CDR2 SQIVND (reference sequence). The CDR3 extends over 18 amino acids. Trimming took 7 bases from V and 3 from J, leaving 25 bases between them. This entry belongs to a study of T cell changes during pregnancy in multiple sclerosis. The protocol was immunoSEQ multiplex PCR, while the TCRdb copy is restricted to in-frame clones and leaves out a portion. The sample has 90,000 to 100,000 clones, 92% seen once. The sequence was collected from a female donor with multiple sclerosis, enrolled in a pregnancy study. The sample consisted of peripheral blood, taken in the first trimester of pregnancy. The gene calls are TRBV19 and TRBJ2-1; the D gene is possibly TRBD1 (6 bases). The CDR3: CASNTVRPGQIFYNEQFF. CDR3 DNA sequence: TGTGCCAGTAACACCGTCCGACCGGGACAAATTTTCTACAATGAGCAGTTCTTC. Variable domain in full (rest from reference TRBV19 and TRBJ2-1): DGGITQSPKYLFRKEGQNVTLSCEQNLNHDAMYWYRQDPGQGLRLIYYSQIVNDFQKGDIAEGYSVSREKKESFPLTVTSAQKNPTAFYLCASNTVRPGQIFYNEQFFGPGTRLTVL.